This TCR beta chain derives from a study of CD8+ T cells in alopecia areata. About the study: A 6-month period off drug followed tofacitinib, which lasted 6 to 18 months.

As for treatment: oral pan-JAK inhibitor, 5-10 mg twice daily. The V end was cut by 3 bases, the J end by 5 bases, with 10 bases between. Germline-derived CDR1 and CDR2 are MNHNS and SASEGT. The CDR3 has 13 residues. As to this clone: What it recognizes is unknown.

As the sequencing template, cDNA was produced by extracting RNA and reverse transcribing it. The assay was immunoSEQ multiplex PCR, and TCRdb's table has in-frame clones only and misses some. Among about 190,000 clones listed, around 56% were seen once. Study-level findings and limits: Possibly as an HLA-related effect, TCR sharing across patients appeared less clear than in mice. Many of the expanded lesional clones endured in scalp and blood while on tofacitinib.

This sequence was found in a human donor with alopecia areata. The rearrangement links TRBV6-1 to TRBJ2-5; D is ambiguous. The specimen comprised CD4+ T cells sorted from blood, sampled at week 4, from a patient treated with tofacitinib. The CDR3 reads CASSDHKAETQYF. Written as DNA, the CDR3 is TGTGCCAGCAGTGATCATAAAGCGGAGACCCAGTACTTC.